These 4 T cell receptor beta chains came from one sample sequenced in a study of blood T cell repertoires in COVID-19. Repertoires were generated with immunoSEQ multiplex PCR, while TCRdb's copy carries only in-frame clones and drops some. The repertoire holds around 290,000 clones, with roughly 91% as singletons. The sequenced sample was PBMCs or T cells enriched from blood (not recorded which). These receptors came from a woman aged 60 to 75 in a cohort exposed to, infected with or recovered from COVID-19 (not recorded which).

This rearrangement joins TRBV19 to TRBJ1-2, with 10 bases lining up with TRBD1. Germline-derived CDR1 and CDR2 are LNHDA and SQIVND (reference sequence). The CDR3 loop spans 15 amino acids. DNA of the CDR3: TGTGGCAAAAGGGACAGGGGTTTAGCTAACTATGGCTACACCTTC. It is translated as CGKRDRGLANYGYTF.

The rearrangement links TRBV4-2 to TRBJ2-7, with TRBD1 matching over 10 bases. This CDR3 spans 14 amino acids. The J segment lost 4 bases and the V segment lost 2 bases, leaving 2 bases of the junction unmatched. Germline values: CDR1 LGHNA, CDR2 YNFKEQ. Written as DNA, the CDR3 is TGTGCCAGCAGCCAAAGGGACAGGGGTTACGAGCAGTACTTC. It specifies CASSQRDRGYEQYF.

This clone has only one observation. This chain joins TRBV5-6 and TRBJ2-5, with 10 bases matching TRBD2. This CDR3 region has 15 residues. CDR1 SGHDT and CDR2 YYEEEE come from the germline V gene. V lost 5 bases and J lost 5; bases outside the gene matches: 9. The CDR3 DNA reads as TGTGCCAGCAGTAACTGGGGGACTAGCGCCGAGACCCAGTACTTC. This gives the protein CASSNWGTSAETQYF.

CDR3 sequence: CASSPPIPGTSGVTQYF. The CDR3 coding sequence is TGTGCCAGCTCACCACCGATTCCCGGGACTAGCGGGGTGACCCAGTACTTC. The chain employs TRBV18 and TRBJ2-5; TRBD2 agrees at 13 bases. Germline CDR1 KGHSH, CDR2 LQKENI. The length of the CDR3 is 17 residues. Trimming took 0 bases from V and 7 from J; bases not matched to a gene: 8. Combining the CDR3 with reference TRBV18 and TRBJ2-5 gives the whole variable domain NAGVMQNPRHLVRRRGQEARLRCSPMKGHSHVYWYRQLPEEGLKFMVYLQKENIIDESGMPKERFSAEFPKEGPSILRIQQVVRGDSAAYFCASSPPIPGTSGVTQYFGPGTRLLVL.